The text below deals with one T cell receptor (beta chain). Its antigen remains unidentified. The entry originates in a study of T cell responses to AZD1222 COVID-19 vaccine. The method was immunoSEQ multiplex PCR; TCRdb's version includes in-frame clones alone and lacks a portion of them. The table includes 170,000 or so clones, 90% to 95% detected once. This CDR3 comprises 13 residues. Germline V gene lookup returns CDR1 SNHLY and CDR2 FYNNEI. Trimming left V 5 bases short and J 1 base short, with 6 bases between. Whole-study results and caveats: Most donors were white British and more were female, and clonal diversity was possibly underestimated.

The origin of this receptor is an adult who received the MenACWY meningococcal vaccine as a control. Sequencing used peripheral blood, obtained 28 days after the second dose of the MenACWY control vaccine. This rearrangement joins TRBV2 to TRBJ1-5; D gene ambiguous. In nucleotides, the CDR3 is TGTGCCAGCAGTCAGGACAGCAATCAGCCCCAGCATTTT. This encodes CASSQDSNQPQHF.